The 6 T cell receptor beta chains below all came from one sample that was sequenced in a study of T-cell reconstitution after alpha-beta-depleted transplantation in children. The TCRbeta library incorporated unique molecular identifiers. TCRdb fed the PCR reads into MiXCR, producing one record per CDR3 protein. The sample gives about 830,000 distinct CDR3 sequences, roughly 16% of which show up once; about 4.6% is in the top ten. This specimen was PBMCs, mostly from graft donor cells, taken 360 days after TCRalphabeta/CD19-depleted stem cell transplant. These receptor sequences come from a male patient aged 10 to 17 who had a stem cell transplant for acute lymphoblastic leukemia, so the T cells may come from the graft donor.

This clonotype turned up a few times. The CDR3 reads CASSPNRRGNQPQHF. The CDR3 DNA follows: TGTGCCAGCAGTCCTAATCGCAGGGGCAATCAGCCCCAGCATTTT. J is TRBJ1-5 and V is TRBV27; tentatively, D is TRBD1 (5 bases). Trimming took off 5 bases at V and 2 bases at J, with 13 bases between the two ends. The germline V gene encodes CDR1 MNHEY and CDR2 SMNVEV (reference sequence). There are 15 residues in the CDR3.

The chain employs TRBV5-1 and TRBJ2-7, with 10 bases fitting TRBD1. V lost 3 bases to trimming and J lost 0 bases; unmatched junction nucleotides: 6. The CDR3 covers 16 residues. Germline V gene sequence: CDR1 SGHRS, CDR2 YFSETQ. CDR3 coding DNA: TGCGCCAGCAGCTCGACAGGGGGCGTCCTCTCCTACGAGCAGTACTTC. It is translated as CASSSTGGVLSYEQYF.

This clonotype has more than one count but fewer than ten. This chain links TRBV20-1 with TRBJ2-7; TRBD2 matches at 9 bases. The V gene end was trimmed by 0 bases and the J gene end by 3 bases; junction bases not matched to a gene: 6. CDR1 is DFQATT and CDR2 is SNEGSKA in the germline V gene (reference sequence). This CDR3 spans 15 amino acids. The CDR3 region has the DNA TGCAGTGCTAGAGATATAGCGGGAGAAGGCTACGAGCAGTACTTC. Translating it yields CSARDIAGEGYEQYF.

The gene calls are TRBV4-1 and TRBJ2-6; 8 bases align to TRBD1. The V gene's germline CDR1 is MGHRA and CDR2 YSYEKL. This CDR3 spans 16 amino acids. With V trimmed by 4 bases and J by 2 bases, 4 bases remained unmatched. In nucleotides, the CDR3 is TGCGCCAGCAGCCTTTTGACAGGGGCTGGGGCCAACGTCCTGACTTTC. Its protein is CASSLLTGAGANVLTF.

The V call is TRBV7-2, the J call TRBJ2-7, with D perhaps given as TRBD1 or TRBD2 (5 bases each). CDR1 is SGHTA and CDR2 is FQGNSA in the germline V gene. Trimming left V 5 bases short and J 2 bases short, with 13 bases between. The CDR3 consists of 14 residues. The chain's CDR3 is CASSAWDPPYEQYF. The CDR3 region has the DNA TGTGCCAGCAGCGCCTGGGACCCGCCCTACGAGCAGTACTTC.

The chain couples TRBV12-3 or TRBV12-4 to TRBJ2-1; 10 bases line up with TRBD1. CDR3 length: 20 amino acids. Unmatched junction bases numbered 27, after V lost 7 bases and J lost 9 bases. CDR3 sequence reads: CASNLAGTGAYRGPLGEQFF. Written as DNA, the CDR3 is TGTGCCAGCAACCTAGCCGGGACAGGGGCCTATCGGGGCCCTTTGGGTGAGCAGTTCTTC.